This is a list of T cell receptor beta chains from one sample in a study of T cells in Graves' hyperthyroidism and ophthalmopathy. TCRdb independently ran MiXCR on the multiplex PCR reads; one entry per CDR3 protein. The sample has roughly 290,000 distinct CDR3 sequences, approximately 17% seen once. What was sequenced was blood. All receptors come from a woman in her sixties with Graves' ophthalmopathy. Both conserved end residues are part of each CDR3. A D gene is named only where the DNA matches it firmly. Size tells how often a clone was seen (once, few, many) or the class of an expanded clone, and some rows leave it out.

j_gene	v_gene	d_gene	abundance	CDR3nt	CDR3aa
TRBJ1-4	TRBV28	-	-	TGTGCCAGCAGTTTCGGCAGGGCAGGAAGCGAAAAACTGTTTTTT	CASSFGRAGSEKLFF
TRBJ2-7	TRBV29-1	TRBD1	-	TGCAGCGGATCCCGGACAGGGGGCGGGGGCGAGCAGTACTTC	CSGSRTGGGGEQYF
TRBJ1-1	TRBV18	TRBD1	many	TGTGCCAGCTCACCTAAGCGGGGGACAGGGCCTGAAGCTTTCTTT	CASSPKRGTGPEAFF
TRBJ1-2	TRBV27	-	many	TGTGCCAGCAGTTTAAGATCGGGATTGTATGGCTACACCTTC	CASSLRSGLYGYTF
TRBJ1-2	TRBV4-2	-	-	TGTGCCAGCAGCCAAGATCCCGTGGGGGTGACGAACTATGGCTACACCTTC	CASSQDPVGVTNYGYTF
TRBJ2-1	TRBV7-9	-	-	TGTGCCAGCAGCTTAGAACGGGGGGCGAGGTACAATGAGCAGTTCTTC	CASSLERGARYNEQFF
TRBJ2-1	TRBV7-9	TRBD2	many	TGTGCCAGCAGCTCCGGACTAGCGGGGGGTATGGTTGAGCAGTTCTTC	CASSSGLAGGMVEQFF
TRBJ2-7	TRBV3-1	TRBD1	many	TGTGCCAGCAGCCCGGGACAGGGGGTTGACGAGCAGTACTTC	CASSPGQGVDEQYF
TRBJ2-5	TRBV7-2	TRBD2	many	TGTGCCAGCAGCCGAGCGGGGGGCCCACAAGAGACCCAGTACTTC	CASSRAGGPQETQYF
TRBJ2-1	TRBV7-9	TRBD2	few	TGTGCCAGCAGCTTAACTAGCGGGCTCAGAGGGTTCTCCTACAATGAGCAGTTCTTC	CASSLTSGLRGFSYNEQFF
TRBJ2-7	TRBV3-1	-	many	TGTGCCAGCAGCCAAGATCCCGGACGAGCCTACGAGCAGTACTTC	CASSQDPGRAYEQYF
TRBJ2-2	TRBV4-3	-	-	TGCGCCAGCAGCGTAGAGGGTCCCCCCGGGGAGCTGTTTTTT	CASSVEGPPGELFF
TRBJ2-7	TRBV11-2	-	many	TGTGCCAGCAGCTTAGAGTGGGTAGGCGAGCAGTACTTC	CASSLEWVGEQYF
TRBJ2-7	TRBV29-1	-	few	TGCAGCGTTGGGGGGTTATGGGAGTCTACGAAGCAGTACTTC	CSVGGLWESTKQYF
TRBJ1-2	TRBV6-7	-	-	TGTGCCAGCAACCCCCAGGACGACCGGTTGAGATACACCTTC	CASNPQDDRLRYTF
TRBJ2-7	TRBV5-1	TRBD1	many	TGCGCCAGCAGCTTGGAAGGGACAGGGGACGAGCAGTACTTC	CASSLEGTGDEQYF
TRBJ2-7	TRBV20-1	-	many	TGCAGTGCTAGGAGGGACAAAGGGGCGGTTTACGAGCAGTACTTC	CSARRDKGAVYEQYF
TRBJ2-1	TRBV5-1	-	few	TGCGCCAGCAGCTTGAGTGGCGGCTATGAGCAGTTCTTC	CASSLSGGYEQFF
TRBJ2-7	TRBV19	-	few	TGTGCCAGTAGTATACGCTCATGGGCCCTTACCTACGAGCAGTACTTC	CASSIRSWALTYEQYF
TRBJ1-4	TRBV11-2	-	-	TGTGCCAGCAGCTTCGCGACAGGTTCCAATGAAAAACTGTTTTTT	CASSFATGSNEKLFF
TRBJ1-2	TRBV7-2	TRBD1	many	TGTGCCAGCAGCTTAGCACGGACAGGGAATCTGCGTGGCTACACCTTC	CASSLARTGNLRGYTF
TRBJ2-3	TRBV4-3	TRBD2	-	TGCGCCAGCAGCCAAGATGCGGGAGGCCCCCCGGAGCAGTATTTT	CASSQDAGGPPEQYF
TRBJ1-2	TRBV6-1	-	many	TGTGCCAGCAGAAACTCATTTTATGGCTACACCTTC	CASRNSFYGYTF
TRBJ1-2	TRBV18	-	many	TGTGCCAGCTCACCAGGGCAGCAAAATGGCTACACCTTC	CASSPGQQNGYTF
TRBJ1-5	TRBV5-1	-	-	TGCGCCAGCAGAGGCGGGGACAATCAGCCCCAGCATTTT	CASRGGDNQPQHF
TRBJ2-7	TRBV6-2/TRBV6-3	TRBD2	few	TGTGCCAGCAGCCCCGGGGGAGCGGGGGGCCTCTCCTACGAGCAGTACTTC	CASSPGGAGGLSYEQYF
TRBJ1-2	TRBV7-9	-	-	TGTGCCAGCAGCTGGGGGCCAGGGGCAGGGGATGGCTACACCTTC	CASSWGPGAGDGYTF
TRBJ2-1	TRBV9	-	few	TGTGCCAGCAGCGCCCAACAGGGGGGGTTGGATGAGCAGTTCTTC	CASSAQQGGLDEQFF
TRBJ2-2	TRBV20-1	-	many	TGCAGTGCGTGGACCGGGTTTGGAACCGGGGAGCTGTTTTTT	CSAWTGFGTGELFF
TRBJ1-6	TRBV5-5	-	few	TGTGCCAGCAGCTTGGTTTTCCCTTCACCCCTCCACTTT	CASSLVFPSPLHF
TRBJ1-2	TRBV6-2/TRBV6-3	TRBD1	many	TGTGCCAGCGCATCACCGGGACAGGGGACCCGACTCTATGGCTACACCTTC	CASASPGQGTRLYGYTF
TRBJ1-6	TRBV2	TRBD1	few	TGTGCCAGCATGGACAGGGCCTATAATTCACCCCTCCACTTT	CASMDRAYNSPLHF
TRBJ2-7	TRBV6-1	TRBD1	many	TGTGCCAGTTCTGACAGGGTCTACGAGCAGTACTTC	CASSDRVYEQYF
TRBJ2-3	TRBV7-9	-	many	TGTGCCAGCAGCCTCGTCGTGGGCACAGATACGCAGTATTTT	CASSLVVGTDTQYF
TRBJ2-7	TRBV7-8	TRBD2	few	TGTGCCAGCAGCCGACTAGCGGGAGCGGAAATCGGATCCTACGAGCAGTACTTC	CASSRLAGAEIGSYEQYF
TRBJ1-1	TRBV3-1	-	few	TGTGCCAGCAGCCAAGCAGGGACAATGAACACTGAAGCTTTCTTT	CASSQAGTMNTEAFF
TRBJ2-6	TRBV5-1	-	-	TGCGCCAGCAGCCCCCAACCGGGAGCTTCAAACTCTGGGGCCAACGTCCTGACTTTC	CASSPQPGASNSGANVLTF
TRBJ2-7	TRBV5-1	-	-	TGCGCCAGCAGCCCAATGACCAGAACCTCCTACGAGCAGTACTTC	CASSPMTRTSYEQYF
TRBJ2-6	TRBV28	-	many	TGTGCCAGCAGTTTCGCAGGTGGGGCCAACGTCCTGACTTTC	CASSFAGGANVLTF
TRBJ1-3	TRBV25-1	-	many	TGTGCCAGCAGTGGCGGCCGTGGAAGCACCATATATTTT	CASSGGRGSTIYF
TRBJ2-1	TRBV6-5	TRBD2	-	TGTGCCAGCAGTTACCCCATAGCGGGAGTTGACGATGAGCAGTTCTTC	CASSYPIAGVDDEQFF
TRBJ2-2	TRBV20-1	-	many	TGCAGTGCTAGTCGAGCGCAGAACACCGGGGAGCTGTTTTTT	CSASRAQNTGELFF
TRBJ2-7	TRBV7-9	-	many	TGTGCCAGCAGCTTCGCTCTCGGTTACTCCTACGAGCAGTACTTC	CASSFALGYSYEQYF
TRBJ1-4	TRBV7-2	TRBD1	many	TGTGCCAGCAGCCAAAACGCCAGGGGGAGGGATGAAAAACTGTTTTTT	CASSQNARGRDEKLFF
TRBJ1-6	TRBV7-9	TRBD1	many	TGTGCCAGCAGCTTAGGGGACAGGGCTTCACCCCTCCACTTT	CASSLGDRASPLHF
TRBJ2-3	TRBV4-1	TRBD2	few	TGCGCCAGCAGCCAAGAGGTAGCGGGAGTAGCGGATACGCAGTATTTT	CASSQEVAGVADTQYF
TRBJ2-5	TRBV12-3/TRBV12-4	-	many	TGTGCCAGCGGGATTAGCGAGACCCAGTACTTC	CASGISETQYF
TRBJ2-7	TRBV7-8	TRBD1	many	TGTGCCAGCAGCTTTCCCCTCGGACAGGGGGCATACGAGCAGTACTTC	CASSFPLGQGAYEQYF
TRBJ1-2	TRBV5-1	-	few	TGCGCCAGCAGCTCCAGGACGGGGGGGGACTATGGCTACACCTTC	CASSSRTGGDYGYTF
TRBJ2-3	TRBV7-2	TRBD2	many	TGTGCCAGCAGCGGAGGACTAGCTGGGGATACGCAGTATTTT	CASSGGLAGDTQYF
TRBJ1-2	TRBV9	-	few	TGTGCCAGCAGCGGCCCCGTTGTTAGAGCTAACTATGGCTACACCTTC	CASSGPVVRANYGYTF
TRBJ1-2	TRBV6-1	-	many	TGTGCCAGCAGATTGGGACTGATCTATGGCTACACCTTC	CASRLGLIYGYTF
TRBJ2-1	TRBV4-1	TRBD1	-	TGCGCCAGCAGCCCGGGACAGGGAGATGAGCAGTTCTTC	CASSPGQGDEQFF
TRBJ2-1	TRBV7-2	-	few	TGTGCCAGCAGCCCAGCCAATGAGCAGCTCTTC	CASSPANEQLF
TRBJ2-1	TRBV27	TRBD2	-	TGTGCCAGCAGTCCAGGGACTAACGAGCAGTTCTTC	CASSPGTNEQFF
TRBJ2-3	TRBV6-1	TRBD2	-	TGTGCCAGCAGTACCGGGAGGGCCGCCGTGATGCAGTATTTT	CASSTGRAAVMQYF
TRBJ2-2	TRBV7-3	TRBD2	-	TGTGCCAGCAGCTTACAAGCGGGAGTGACCGGGGAGCTGTTTTTT	CASSLQAGVTGELFF
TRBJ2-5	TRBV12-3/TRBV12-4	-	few	TGTGCCAGCAGTTTAGAACATACTCAAGAGACCCAGTACTTC	CASSLEHTQETQYF